This T cell receptor (beta chain) was sequenced for a study of blood T cell repertoires in COVID-19. Study details: Specimens from acute and convalescent COVID-19 originated in the United States, Italy and Spain. T cells, B-cell-depleted T cells, or PBMCs provided the cDNA or gDNA that served as material.

Generated by immunoSEQ multiplex PCR, the TCRdb table keeps only in-frame clones and is missing some. Seen here are roughly 150,000 clones, about 85% observed once, and the top ten hold under 7.5%. Germline loops: CDR1 SGHAT, CDR2 FQNNGV. The CDR3 runs 13 residues. Trimming took off 5 bases at V and 8 bases at J, with 13 bases between the two ends. Patients in Seattle were enrolled during active infection, then followed longitudinally. This TCR was recovered from a man at least 80 years old with COVID-19, enrolled during active disease. Sequencing was carried out using peripheral blood. The V gene is TRBV11-2, the J gene TRBJ1-3; no reliable D call. DNA for the CDR3: TGTGCCAGCAGCCCGAGACTGTGGGACACCATATATTTT. Translation gives CASSPRLWDTIYF. Supplemented by reference TRBV11-2 and TRBJ1-3, the full variable domain reads EAGVAQSPRYKIIEKRQSVAFWCNPISGHATLYWYQQILGQGPKLLIQFQNNGVVDDSQLPKDRFSAERLKGVDSTLKIQPAKLEDSAVYLCASSPRLWDTIYFGEGSWLTVV.